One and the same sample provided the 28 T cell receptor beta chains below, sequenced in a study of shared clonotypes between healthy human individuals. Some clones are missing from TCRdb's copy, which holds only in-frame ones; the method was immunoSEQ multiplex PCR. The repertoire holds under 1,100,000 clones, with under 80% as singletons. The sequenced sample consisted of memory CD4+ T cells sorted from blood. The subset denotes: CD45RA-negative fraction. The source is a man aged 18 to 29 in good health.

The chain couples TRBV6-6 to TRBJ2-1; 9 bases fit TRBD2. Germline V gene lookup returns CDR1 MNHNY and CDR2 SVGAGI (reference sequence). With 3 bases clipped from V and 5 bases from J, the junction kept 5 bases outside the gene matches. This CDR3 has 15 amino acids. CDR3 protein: CASSYGPSGNNEQFF. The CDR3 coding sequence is TGTGCCAGCAGTTATGGCCCTAGCGGGAACAATGAGCAGTTCTTC.

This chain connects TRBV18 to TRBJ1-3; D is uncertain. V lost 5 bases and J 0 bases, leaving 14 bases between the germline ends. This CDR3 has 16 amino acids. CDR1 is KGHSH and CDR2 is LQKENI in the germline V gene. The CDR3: CASSSNGEPSGNTIYF. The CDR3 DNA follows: TGTGCCAGCTCAAGTAACGGGGAGCCCTCTGGAAACACCATATATTTT.

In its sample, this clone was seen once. CDR3 sequence: CASSLSGGRRETQYF. The DNA of the CDR3 is TGTGCCAGCAGCTTATCCGGGGGCAGGAGAGAGACCCAGTACTTC. This chain uses TRBV11-2 with TRBJ2-5; D may be TRBD1 or TRBD2 (6 bases each). V was clipped by 2 bases and J by 4 bases, with 14 bases between them. Looked up from germline, CDR1 is SGHAT and CDR2 is FQNNGV. This CDR3 has 15 amino acids.

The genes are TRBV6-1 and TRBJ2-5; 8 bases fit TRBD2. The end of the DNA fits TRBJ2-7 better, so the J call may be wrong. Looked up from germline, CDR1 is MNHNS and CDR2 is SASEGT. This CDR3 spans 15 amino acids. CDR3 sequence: CASSERTSFSYEQYF. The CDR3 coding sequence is TGTGCCAGCAGTGAAAGGACTAGCTTCTCCTACGAGCAGTACTTC.

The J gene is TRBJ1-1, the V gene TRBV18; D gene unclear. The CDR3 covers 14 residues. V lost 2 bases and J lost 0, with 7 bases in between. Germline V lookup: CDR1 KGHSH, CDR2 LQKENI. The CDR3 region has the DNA TGTGCCAGCTCACCATCGGTCTTGAACACTGAAGCTTTCTTT. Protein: CASSPSVLNTEAFF.

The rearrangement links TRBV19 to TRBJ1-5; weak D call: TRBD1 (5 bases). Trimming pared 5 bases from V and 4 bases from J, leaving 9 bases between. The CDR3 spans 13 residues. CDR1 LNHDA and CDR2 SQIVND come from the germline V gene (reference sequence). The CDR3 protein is CASSSNRNQPQHF. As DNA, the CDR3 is TGTGCCAGTAGTTCGAACAGGAATCAGCCCCAGCATTTT.

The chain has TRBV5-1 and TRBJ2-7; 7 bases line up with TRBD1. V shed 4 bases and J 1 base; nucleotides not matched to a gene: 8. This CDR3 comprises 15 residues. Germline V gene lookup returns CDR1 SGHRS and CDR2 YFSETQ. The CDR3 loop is CASSPQTGKSYEQYF. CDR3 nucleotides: TGCGCCAGCAGCCCCCAGACAGGGAAGTCCTACGAGCAGTACTTC.

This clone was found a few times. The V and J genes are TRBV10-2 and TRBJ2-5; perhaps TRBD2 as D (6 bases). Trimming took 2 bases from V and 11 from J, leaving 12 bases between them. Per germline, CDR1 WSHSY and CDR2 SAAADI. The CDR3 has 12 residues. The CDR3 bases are TGCGCCAGCAGTGAGGTGCCGGGGGAGCAGTACTTC. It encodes CASSEVPGEQYF.

The CDR3 DNA follows: TGCGCCAGCGGGACCCGCAATGAGCAGTTCTTC. Amino acids: CASGTRNEQFF. The chain links TRBV10-1 to TRBJ2-1, with D perhaps assigned TRBD1 or TRBD2 (5 bases each). The V and J ends lost 8 bases and 6 bases respectively, with 8 bases between them. This CDR3 contains 11 residues. Germline-derived CDR1 and CDR2 are WNHNN and SYGVQD (reference sequence).

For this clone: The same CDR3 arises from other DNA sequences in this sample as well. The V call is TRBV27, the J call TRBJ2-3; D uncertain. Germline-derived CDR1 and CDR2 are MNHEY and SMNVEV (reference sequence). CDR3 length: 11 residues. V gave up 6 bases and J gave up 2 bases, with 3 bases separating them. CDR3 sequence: CASSHTDTQYF. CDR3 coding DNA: TGTGCCAGCAGCCACACAGATACGCAGTATTTT.

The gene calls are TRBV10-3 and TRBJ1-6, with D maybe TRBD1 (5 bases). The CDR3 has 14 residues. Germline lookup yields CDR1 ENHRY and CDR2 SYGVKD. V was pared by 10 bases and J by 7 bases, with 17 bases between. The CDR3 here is CANAQDPGNSPLHF. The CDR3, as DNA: TGTGCCAACGCACAGGACCCAGGAAATTCACCCCTCCACTTT.

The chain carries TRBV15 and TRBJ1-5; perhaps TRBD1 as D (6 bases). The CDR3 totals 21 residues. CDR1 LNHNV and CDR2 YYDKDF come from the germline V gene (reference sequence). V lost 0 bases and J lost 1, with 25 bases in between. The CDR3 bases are TGTGCCACCAGCAGAGAAGGGGCAGGGGACTGGGTTAGCATGAGCAATCAGCCCCAGCATTTT. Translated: CATSREGAGDWVSMSNQPQHF.

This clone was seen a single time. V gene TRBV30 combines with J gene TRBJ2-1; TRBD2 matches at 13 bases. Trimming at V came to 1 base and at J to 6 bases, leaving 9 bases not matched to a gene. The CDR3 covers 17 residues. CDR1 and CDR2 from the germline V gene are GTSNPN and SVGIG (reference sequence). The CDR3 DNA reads TGTGCCTGGAGTGCCTTCAGGACTAGCGGGGGAATCAATGAGCAGTTCTTC. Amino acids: CAWSAFRTSGGINEQFF. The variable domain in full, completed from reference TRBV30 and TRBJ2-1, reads SQTIHQWPATLVQPVGSPLSLECTVEGTSNPNLYWYRQAAGRGLQLLFYSVGIGQISSEVPQNLSASRPQDRQFILSSKKLLLSDSGFYLCAWSAFRTSGGINEQFFGPGTRLTVL.

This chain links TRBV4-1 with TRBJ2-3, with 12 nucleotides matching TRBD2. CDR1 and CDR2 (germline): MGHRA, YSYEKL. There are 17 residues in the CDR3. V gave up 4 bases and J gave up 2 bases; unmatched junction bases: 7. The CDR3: CASSPSTSGGPTDTQYF. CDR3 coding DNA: TGCGCCAGCAGCCCCTCGACTAGCGGGGGCCCCACAGATACGCAGTATTTT.

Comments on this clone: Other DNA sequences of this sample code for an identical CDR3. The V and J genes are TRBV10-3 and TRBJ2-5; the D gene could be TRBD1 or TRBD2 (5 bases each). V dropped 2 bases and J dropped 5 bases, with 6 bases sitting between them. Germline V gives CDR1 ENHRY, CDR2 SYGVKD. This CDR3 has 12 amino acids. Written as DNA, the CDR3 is TGTGCCATCAGTGAGGGGGGTGAGACCCAGTACTTC. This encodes CAISEGGETQYF.

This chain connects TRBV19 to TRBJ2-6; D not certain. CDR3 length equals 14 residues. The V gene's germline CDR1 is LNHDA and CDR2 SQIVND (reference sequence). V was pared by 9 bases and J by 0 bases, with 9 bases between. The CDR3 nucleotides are TGTGCCAGCCAGTCCAGCTCTGGGGCCAACGTCCTGACTTTC. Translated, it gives CASQSSSGANVLTF.

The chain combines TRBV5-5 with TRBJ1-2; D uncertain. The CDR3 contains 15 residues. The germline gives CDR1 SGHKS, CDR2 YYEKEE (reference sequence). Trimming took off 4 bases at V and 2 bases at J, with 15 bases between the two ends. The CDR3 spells CASSNDDRRNYGYTF. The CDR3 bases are TGTGCCAGCAGCAATGACGACCGACGGAACTATGGCTACACCTTC.

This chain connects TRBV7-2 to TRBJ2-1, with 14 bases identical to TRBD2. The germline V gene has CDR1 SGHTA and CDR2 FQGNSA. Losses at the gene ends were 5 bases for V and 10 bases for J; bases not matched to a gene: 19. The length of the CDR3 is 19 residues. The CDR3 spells CASSHPGLAGEIRVREQFF. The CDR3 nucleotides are TGTGCCAGCAGCCACCCGGGACTAGCGGGAGAAATCAGAGTAAGGGAGCAGTTCTTC.

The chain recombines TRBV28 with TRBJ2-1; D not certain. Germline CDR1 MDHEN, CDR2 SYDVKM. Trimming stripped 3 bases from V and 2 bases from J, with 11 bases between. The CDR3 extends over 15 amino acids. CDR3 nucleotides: TGTGCCAGCAGTTTCTTCAGCCTAACCTACAATGAGCAGTTCTTC. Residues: CASSFFSLTYNEQFF. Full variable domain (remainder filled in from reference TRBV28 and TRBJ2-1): DVKVTQSSRYLVKRTGEKVFLECVQDMDHENMFWYRQDPGLGLRLIYFSYDVKMKEKGDIPEGYSVSREKKERFSLILESASTNQTSMYLCASSFFSLTYNEQFFGPGTRLTVL.

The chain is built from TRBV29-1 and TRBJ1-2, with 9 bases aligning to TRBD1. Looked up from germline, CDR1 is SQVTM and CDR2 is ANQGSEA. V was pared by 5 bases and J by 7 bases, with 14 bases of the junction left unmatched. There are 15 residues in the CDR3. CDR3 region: CSVLPTGQGQGGYTF. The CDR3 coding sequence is TGCAGCGTTTTACCAACGGGACAGGGTCAGGGTGGCTACACCTTC.

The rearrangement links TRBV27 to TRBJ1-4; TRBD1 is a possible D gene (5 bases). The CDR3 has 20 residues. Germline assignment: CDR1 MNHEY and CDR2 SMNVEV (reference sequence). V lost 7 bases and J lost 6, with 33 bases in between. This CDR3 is CASILPAVFYPGTPDEKLFF. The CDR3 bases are TGTGCCAGCATCTTGCCGGCCGTCTTCTACCCGGGGACGCCCGATGAAAAACTGTTTTTT. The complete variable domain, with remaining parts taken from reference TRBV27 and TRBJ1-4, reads EAQVTQNPRYLITVTGKKLTVTCSQNMNHEYMSWYRQDPGLGLRQIYYSMNVEVTDKGDVPEGYKVSRKEKRNFPLILESPSPNQTSLYFCASILPAVFYPGTPDEKLFFGSGTQLSVL.

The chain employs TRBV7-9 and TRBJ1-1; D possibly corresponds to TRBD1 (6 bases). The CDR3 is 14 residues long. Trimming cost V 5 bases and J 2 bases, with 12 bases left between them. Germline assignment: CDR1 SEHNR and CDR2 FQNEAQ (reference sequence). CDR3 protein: CASSKGQKNTEAFF. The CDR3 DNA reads TGTGCCAGCAGCAAAGGACAGAAAAACACTGAAGCTTTCTTT.

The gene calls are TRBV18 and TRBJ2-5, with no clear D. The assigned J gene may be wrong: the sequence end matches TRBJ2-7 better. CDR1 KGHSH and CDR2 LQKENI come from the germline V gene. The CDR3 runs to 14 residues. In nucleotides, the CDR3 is TGTGCCAGCTCACCACTTGACCAACCCTACGAGCAGTACTTC. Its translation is CASSPLDQPYEQYF.

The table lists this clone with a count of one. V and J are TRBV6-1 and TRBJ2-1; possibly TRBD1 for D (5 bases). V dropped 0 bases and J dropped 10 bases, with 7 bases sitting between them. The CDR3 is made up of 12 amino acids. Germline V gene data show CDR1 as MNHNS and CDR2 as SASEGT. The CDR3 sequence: CASSEASGEQFF. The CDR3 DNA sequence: TGTGCCAGCAGTGAAGCGTCAGGGGAGCAGTTCTTC.

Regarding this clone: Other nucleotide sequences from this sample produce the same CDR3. As DNA, the CDR3 is TGTGCCAGCAGGGCAGGGAGCTCCTATAATTCACCCCTCCACTTT. This encodes CASRAGSSYNSPLHF. The rearrangement joins TRBV2 to TRBJ1-6; the D gene is possibly TRBD1 (5 bases). Germline loops: CDR1 SNHLY, CDR2 FYNNEI. The CDR3 totals 15 residues. V dropped 6 bases and J dropped 0 bases, with 9 bases sitting between them.

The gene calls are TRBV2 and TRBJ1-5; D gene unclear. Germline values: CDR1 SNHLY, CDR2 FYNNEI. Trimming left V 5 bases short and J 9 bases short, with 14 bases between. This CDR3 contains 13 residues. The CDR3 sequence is CASSFGLYRPQHF. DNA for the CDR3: TGTGCCAGCAGTTTTGGCTTATATCGGCCCCAGCATTTT.

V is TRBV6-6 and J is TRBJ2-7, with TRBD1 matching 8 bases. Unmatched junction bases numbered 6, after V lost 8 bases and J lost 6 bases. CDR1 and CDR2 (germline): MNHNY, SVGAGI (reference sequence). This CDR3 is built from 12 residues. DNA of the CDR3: TGTGCCAGCGGGCCAGGGGGCTTCGAGCAGTACTTC. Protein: CASGPGGFEQYF.

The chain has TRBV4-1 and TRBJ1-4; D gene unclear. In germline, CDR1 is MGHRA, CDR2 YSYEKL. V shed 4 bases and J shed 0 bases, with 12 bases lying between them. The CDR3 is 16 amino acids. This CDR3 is CASSRFLIATNEKLFF. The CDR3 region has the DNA TGCGCCAGCAGCCGCTTCCTGATTGCAACTAATGAAAAACTGTTTTTT.